This passage covers 14 T cell receptor beta chains from one sample sequenced in a study of cytomegalovirus exposure and HLA in healthy donors. Primers included in the PCR were 60 Vbeta and 13 Jbeta primers. The protocol was immunoSEQ multiplex PCR, while the TCRdb copy is restricted to in-frame clones and leaves out a portion. The top ten hold 1.5% to 2% of the sample, which has about 200,000 clones, roughly 77% seen once. The specimen sequenced was PBMCs. Every receptor here comes from a woman aged 50 to 60 in good health and CMV-seronegative.

The chain has TRBV19 and TRBJ2-7; 7 bases match TRBD2. The CDR3 is made up of 14 amino acids. Germline CDR1 and CDR2: LNHDA and SQIVND (reference sequence). Trimming at V came to 5 bases and at J to 2 bases, leaving 6 bases not matched to a gene. In nucleotides, the CDR3 is TGTGCCAGTAGTGACGGGGAGGGGCCCTACGAGCAGTACTTC. Its translation is CASSDGEGPYEQYF.

The V gene is TRBV7-8, the J gene TRBJ2-2; the match to TRBD1 covers 8 bases. The germline gives CDR1 SGHVS, CDR2 FQNEAQ. The CDR3 consists of 17 residues. V shed 0 bases and J 6 bases; nucleotides not matched to a gene: 9. The CDR3 sequence: CASSLAERQGFPGELFF. The CDR3 nucleotides read TGTGCCAGCAGCTTAGCTGAGCGACAGGGGTTTCCCGGGGAGCTGTTTTTT.

The rearrangement uses TRBV7-2 and TRBJ2-7, with unresolved D. Germline loops: CDR1 SGHTA, CDR2 FQGNSA. Trimming cost V 5 bases and J 2 bases, with 19 bases left between them. The length of the CDR3 is 16 residues. The CDR3 loop reads CASSRPARWSTYEQYF. CDR3 coding DNA: TGTGCCAGCAGCCGACCAGCCAGATGGAGTACCTACGAGCAGTACTTC. The full variable domain, its missing parts supplied by reference TRBV7-2 and TRBJ2-7, is GAGVSQSPSNKVTEKGKDVELRCDPISGHTALYWYRQSLGQGLEFLIYFQGNSAPDKSGLPSDRFSAERTGGSVSTLTIQRTQQEDSAVYLCASSRPARWSTYEQYFGPGTRLTVT.

This rearrangement joins TRBV11-2 to TRBJ2-1; TRBD2 matches at 8 bases. The V segment lost 0 bases and the J segment 5 bases; nucleotides outside the gene matches: 6. The CDR3 runs 16 residues. From germline, CDR1 is SGHAT and CDR2 FQNNGV. The CDR3 DNA follows: TGTGCCAGCAGCTTAGAGGGTAGCGGGGCGAACAATGAGCAGTTCTTC. As protein: CASSLEGSGANNEQFF.

The rearrangement uses TRBV5-4 and TRBJ1-1; 8 nucleotides align to TRBD1. Germline CDR1 reads SGHNT; CDR2 reads YYREEE (reference sequence). The CDR3 extends over 15 amino acids. The V gene end was trimmed by 4 bases and the J gene end by 1 base; junction bases not matched to a gene: 6. CDR3 loop: CASSPRGRENTEAFF. The CDR3 bases are TGTGCCAGCAGCCCCAGGGGGCGCGAGAACACTGAAGCTTTCTTT.

V gene TRBV7-9 combines with J gene TRBJ1-1; D not certain. The germline CDR1 and CDR2 sequences are SEHNR and FQNEAQ (reference sequence). V lost 5 bases to trimming and J lost 6 bases, with 13 bases between them. CDR3 size: 13 residues. In nucleotides, the CDR3 is TGTGCCAGCAGCCTCAGTGCCACCTCTGAAGCTTTCTTT. Its translation: CASSLSATSEAFF.

The gene calls are TRBV9 and TRBJ2-2; 8 bases agree with TRBD2. The V segment lost 2 bases and the J segment 7 bases; nucleotides outside the gene matches: 13. The CDR3 contains 17 residues. The germline V gene has CDR1 SGDLS and CDR2 YYNGEE. The CDR3 spells CASSVLPGLAPIGELFF. The CDR3 region has the DNA TGTGCCAGCAGCGTCCTTCCCGGACTAGCTCCGATCGGGGAGCTGTTTTTT. The entire variable domain, with the rest obtained from reference TRBV9 and TRBJ2-2, is as follows: DSGVTQTPKHLITATGQRVTLRCSPRSGDLSVYWYQQSLDQGLQFLIQYYNGEERAKGNILERFSAQQFPDLHSELNLSSLELGDSALYFCASSVLPGLAPIGELFFGEGSRLTVL.

CDR3 in DNA: TGCAGCGTTGAAGATGGGGGGAAAGCCAAAAACATTCAGTACTTC. Protein product: CSVEDGGKAKNIQYF. The chain couples TRBV29-1 to TRBJ2-4; D may be TRBD2 (6 bases). Trimming shortened V by 0 bases and J by 0 bases, and 9 bases separated the two germline ends. Germline V gives CDR1 SQVTM, CDR2 ANQGSEA. The CDR3 contains 15 residues.

The V call is TRBV5-1, the J call TRBJ2-7, with TRBD1 as a possible D gene (5 bases). The germline V gene has CDR1 SGHRS and CDR2 YFSETQ. The CDR3 loop spans 13 amino acids. V was cut by 0 bases and J by 4 bases, with 8 bases left in between. The CDR3: CASSLARDYEQYF. The CDR3 DNA reads as TGCGCCAGCAGCTTGGCCAGGGATTACGAGCAGTACTTC.

The chain links TRBV6-1 to TRBJ2-3; D might be TRBD2 (6 bases). Germline V gives CDR1 MNHNS, CDR2 SASEGT. This CDR3 is built from 14 residues. V was cut by 2 bases and J by 3 bases, with 9 bases left in between. This CDR3 reads CASSEPGLTDTQYF. CDR3 coding DNA: TGTGCCAGCAGTGAACCGGGACTGACAGATACGCAGTATTTT.

This chain connects TRBV14 to TRBJ1-6; 7 bases are a match to TRBD1. Germline trimming cut 4 bases from V and 10 bases from J; bases unmatched to any gene: 10. This CDR3 is built from 15 residues. Per the germline V gene, CDR1 is SGHDN and CDR2 is FVKESK. The CDR3 region is CASSLRQGYSSPLHF. CDR3 DNA sequence: TGTGCCAGCAGCCTTCGACAGGGATATTCGTCACCCCTCCACTTT.

The chain is built from TRBV19 and TRBJ2-1, with TRBD1 matching over 7 bases. Germline V CDR1 and CDR2: LNHDA, SQIVND (reference sequence). The CDR3 spans 11 residues. Losses at the gene ends were 8 bases for V and 9 bases for J; bases not matched to a gene: 4. The CDR3 region has the DNA TGTGCCAGTCGACAGGGTCCTGAGCAGTTCTTC. Protein: CASRQGPEQFF.

Comments on this clone: Different DNA sequences within this sample yield the same CDR3. CDR3: CASSWGQGTEAFF. CDR3 sequence (DNA): TGCGCCAGCAGCTGGGGACAGGGGACTGAAGCTTTCTTT. The J gene is TRBJ1-1, the V gene TRBV5-1; 10 nucleotides agree with TRBD1. Unmatched junction bases numbered 1, after V lost 3 bases and J lost 5 bases. Germline CDR1 is SGHRS and CDR2 is YFSETQ. The CDR3 runs to 13 residues.

CDR3 sequence (DNA): TGTGCCAGCAGGACGGGACAGGGCCAGGGAGAGACCCAGTACTTC. This sequence encodes CASRTGQGQGETQYF. The chain carries TRBV7-9 and TRBJ2-5; TRBD1 aligns across 9 bases. CDR3 length: 15 amino acids. V shed 6 bases and J 4 bases; nucleotides not matched to a gene: 9. Per the germline V gene, CDR1 is SEHNR and CDR2 is FQNEAQ (reference sequence).